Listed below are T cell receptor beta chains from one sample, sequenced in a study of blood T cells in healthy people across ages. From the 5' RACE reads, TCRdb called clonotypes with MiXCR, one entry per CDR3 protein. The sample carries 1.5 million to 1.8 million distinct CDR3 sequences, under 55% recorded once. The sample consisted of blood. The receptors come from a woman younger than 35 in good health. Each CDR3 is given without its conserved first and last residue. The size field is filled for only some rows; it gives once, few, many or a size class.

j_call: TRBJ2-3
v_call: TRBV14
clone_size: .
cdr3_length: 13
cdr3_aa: ASSQGRSRGDTQY

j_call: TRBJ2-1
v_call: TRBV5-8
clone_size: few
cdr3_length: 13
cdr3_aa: ASSLEDGSYNEQF

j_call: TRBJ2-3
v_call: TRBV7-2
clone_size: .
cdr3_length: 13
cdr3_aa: ASNSRETRTDTQY

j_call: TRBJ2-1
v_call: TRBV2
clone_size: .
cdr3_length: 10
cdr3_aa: ASSELANEQF

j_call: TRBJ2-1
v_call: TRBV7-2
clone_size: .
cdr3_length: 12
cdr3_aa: ASGPDLLLDEQF

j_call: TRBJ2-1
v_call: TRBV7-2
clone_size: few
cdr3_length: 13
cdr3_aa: ASSFSTIIYNEQF

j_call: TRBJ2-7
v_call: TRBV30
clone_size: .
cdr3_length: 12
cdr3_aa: AWSRARVHNEQY

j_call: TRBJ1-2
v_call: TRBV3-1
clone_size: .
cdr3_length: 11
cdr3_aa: ASSPRGISGCT

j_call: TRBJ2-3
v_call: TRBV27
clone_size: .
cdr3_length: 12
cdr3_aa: ASSIRGLTDTQY

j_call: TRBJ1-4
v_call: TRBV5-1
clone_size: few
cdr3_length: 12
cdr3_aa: ASSRRNRGQELF

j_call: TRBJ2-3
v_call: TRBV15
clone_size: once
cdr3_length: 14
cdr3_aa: ATSRNRGQGTDTQY

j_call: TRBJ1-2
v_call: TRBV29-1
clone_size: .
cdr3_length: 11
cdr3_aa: SVMRTGDYGYT

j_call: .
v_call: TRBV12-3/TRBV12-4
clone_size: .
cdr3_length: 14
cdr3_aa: ASSSPDPTSVETQY

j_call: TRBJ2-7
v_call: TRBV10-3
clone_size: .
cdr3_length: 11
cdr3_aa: ASEDARAYEQY

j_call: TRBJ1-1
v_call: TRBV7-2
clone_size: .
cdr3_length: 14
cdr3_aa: ASSLSPEKRDTEAF

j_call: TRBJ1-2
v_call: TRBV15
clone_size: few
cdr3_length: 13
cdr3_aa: ATSRGGNTGWGYT

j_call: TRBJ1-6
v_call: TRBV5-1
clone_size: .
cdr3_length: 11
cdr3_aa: ASSLDGVSPPH

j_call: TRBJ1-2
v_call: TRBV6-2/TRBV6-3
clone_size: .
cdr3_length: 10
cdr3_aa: ASSWTDYGYT

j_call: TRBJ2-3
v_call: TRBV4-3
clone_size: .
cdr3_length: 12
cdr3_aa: ASSQADFQDTQY

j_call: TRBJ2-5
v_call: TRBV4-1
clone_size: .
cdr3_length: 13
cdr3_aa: ASSQEGQALETQY

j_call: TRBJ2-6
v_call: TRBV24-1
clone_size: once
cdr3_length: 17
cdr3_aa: ATFSRPTAVCSGANVLT

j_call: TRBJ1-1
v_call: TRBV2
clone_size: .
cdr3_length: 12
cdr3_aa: ASRIGGGITEAF

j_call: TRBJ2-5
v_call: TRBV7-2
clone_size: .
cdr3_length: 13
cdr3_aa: ASSFTSGSSNEQY

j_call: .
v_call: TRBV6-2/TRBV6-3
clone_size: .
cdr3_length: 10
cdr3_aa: ASTGEDNEQY

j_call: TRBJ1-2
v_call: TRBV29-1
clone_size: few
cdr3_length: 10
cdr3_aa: SATDRANGYT

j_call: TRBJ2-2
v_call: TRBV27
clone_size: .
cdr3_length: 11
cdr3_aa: ASTWLSSGELF

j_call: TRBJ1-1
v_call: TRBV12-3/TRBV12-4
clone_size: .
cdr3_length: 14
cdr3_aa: ASSLARIQWITEAF

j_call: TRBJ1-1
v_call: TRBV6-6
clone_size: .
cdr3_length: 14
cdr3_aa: ASSRRGVDLNTEAF

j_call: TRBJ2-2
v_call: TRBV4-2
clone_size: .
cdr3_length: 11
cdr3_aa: ASSHQNTGELF

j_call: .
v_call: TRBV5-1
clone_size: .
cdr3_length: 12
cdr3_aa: ASSGGLADNEQY

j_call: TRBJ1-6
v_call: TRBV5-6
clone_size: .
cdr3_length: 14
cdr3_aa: ASSLERGSYNSPLH

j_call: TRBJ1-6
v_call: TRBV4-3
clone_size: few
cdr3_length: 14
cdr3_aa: ASSQVIGPDNSPLH

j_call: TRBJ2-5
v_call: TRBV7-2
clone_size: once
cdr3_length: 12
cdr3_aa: AGSLSFVQETQY

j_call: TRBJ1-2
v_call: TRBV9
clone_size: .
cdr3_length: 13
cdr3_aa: ASSVGEQTVSGYT

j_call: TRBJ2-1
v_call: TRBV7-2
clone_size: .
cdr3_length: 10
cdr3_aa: ASSSESNEQF

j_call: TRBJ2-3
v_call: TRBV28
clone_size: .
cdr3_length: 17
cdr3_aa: ASSSAGAFRTSSTDTQY

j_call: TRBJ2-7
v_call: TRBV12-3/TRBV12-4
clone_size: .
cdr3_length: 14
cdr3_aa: ACTLGPSRQAYEQY

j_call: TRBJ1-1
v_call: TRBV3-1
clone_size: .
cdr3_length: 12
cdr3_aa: ASNDPGVGAEAF

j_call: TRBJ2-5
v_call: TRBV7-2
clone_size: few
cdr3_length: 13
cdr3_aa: ASTLDVKAPETQY

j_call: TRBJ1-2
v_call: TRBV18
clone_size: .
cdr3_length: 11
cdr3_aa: ASSTGTAEGYT

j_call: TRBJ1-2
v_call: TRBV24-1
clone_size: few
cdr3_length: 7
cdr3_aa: AIYYDYT

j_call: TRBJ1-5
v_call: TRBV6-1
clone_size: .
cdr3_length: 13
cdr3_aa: ASSLLASSNQPQH

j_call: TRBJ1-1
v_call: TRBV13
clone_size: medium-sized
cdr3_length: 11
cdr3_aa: ATKGEMNTEAF

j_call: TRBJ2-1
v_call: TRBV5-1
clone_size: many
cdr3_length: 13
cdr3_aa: ASRTSGGSYNEQF

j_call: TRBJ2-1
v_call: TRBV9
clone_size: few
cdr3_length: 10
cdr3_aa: ASGEWGNEQF

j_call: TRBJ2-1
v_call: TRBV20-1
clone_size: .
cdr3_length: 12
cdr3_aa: SASPGQGYNEQF

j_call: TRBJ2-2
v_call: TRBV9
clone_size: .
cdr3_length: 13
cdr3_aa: ASSVDGEVAGELF

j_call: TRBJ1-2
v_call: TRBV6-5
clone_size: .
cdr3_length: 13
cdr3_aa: ASIPYIGRDYGYT

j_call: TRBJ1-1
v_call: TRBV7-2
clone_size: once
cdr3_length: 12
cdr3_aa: ASREQGMITEAF

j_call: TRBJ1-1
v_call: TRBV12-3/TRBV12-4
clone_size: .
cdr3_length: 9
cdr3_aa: ASSVYTEAF

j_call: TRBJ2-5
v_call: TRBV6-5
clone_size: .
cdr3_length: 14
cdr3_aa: ASSYQTPSGVNEQY